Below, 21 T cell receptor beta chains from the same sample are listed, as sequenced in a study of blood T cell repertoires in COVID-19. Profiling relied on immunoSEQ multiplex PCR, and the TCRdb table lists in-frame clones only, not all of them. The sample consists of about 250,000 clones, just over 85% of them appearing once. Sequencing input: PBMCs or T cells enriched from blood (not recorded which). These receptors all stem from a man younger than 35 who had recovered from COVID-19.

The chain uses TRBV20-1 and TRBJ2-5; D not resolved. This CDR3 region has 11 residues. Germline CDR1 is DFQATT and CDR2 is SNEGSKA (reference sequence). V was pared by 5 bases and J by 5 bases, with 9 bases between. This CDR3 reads CSARHAETQYF. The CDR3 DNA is TGCAGTGCTCGCCACGCGGAGACCCAGTACTTC.

The CDR3 DNA is TGTGCCAGCAGCGGGGACAGGGGCGGCACTGAAGCTTTCTTT. Translated: CASSGDRGGTEAFF. The rearrangement links TRBV2 to TRBJ1-1; TRBD1 aligns across 10 bases. The length of the CDR3 is 14 residues. Germline lookup yields CDR1 SNHLY and CDR2 FYNNEI. After removal of 6 bases from V and 4 bases from J, the junction contained 5 bases not matched to a gene.

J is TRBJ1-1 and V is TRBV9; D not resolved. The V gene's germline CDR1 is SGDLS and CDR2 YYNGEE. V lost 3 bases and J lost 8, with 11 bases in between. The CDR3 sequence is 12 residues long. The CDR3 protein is CASSARTGEAFF. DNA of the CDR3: TGTGCCAGCAGCGCCCGCACGGGGGAAGCTTTCTTT.

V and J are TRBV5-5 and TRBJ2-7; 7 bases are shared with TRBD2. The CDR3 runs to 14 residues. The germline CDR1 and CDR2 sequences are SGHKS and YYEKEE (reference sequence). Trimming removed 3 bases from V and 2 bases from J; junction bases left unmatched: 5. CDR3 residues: CASSSLGGAYEQYF. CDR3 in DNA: TGTGCCAGCAGCTCCCTGGGGGGGGCCTACGAGCAGTACTTC.

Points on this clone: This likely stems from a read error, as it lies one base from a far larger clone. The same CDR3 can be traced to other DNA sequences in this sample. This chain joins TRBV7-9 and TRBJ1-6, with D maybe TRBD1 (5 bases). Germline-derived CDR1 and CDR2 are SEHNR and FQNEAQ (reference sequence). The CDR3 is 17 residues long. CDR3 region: CPRPTHDRGGVNSPLHF. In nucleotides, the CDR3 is TGTCCCCGCCCCACCCACGACCGGGGGGGAGTAAATTCACCCCTCCACTTT.

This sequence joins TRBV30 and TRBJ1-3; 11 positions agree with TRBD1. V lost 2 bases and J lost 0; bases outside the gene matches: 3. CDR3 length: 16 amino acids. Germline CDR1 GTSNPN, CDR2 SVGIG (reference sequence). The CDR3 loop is CAWSLGTGGSGNTIYF. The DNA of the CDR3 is TGTGCCTGGAGTTTGGGGACAGGGGGCTCTGGAAACACCATATATTTT. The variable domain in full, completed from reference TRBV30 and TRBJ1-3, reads SQTIHQWPATLVQPVGSPLSLECTVEGTSNPNLYWYRQAAGRGLQLLFYSVGIGQISSEVPQNLSASRPQDRQFILSSKKLLLSDSGFYLCAWSLGTGGSGNTIYFGEGSWLTVV.

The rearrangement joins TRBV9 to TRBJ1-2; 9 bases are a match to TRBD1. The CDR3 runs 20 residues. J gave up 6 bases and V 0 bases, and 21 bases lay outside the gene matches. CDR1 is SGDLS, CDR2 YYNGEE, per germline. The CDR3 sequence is CASSVAGEAVGQGGLDGYTF. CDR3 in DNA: TGTGCCAGCAGCGTAGCCGGAGAGGCCGTGGGACAGGGCGGGTTAGATGGCTACACCTTC.

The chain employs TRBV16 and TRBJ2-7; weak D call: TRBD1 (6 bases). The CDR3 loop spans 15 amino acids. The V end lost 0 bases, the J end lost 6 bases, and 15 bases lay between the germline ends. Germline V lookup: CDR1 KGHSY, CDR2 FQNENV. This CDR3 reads CASSQSIGGLGEQYF. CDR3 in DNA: TGTGCCAGCAGCCAATCGATAGGGGGTCTAGGCGAGCAGTACTTC.

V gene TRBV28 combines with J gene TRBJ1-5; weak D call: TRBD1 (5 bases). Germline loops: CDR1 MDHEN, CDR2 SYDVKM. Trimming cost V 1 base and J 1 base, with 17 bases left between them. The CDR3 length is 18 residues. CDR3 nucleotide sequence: TGTGCCAGCAGTTTATTTCGTGGGGCGGGGTCCAGCAATCAGCCCCAGCATTTT. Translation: CASSLFRGAGSSNQPQHF. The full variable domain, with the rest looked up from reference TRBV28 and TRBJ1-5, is DVKVTQSSRYLVKRTGEKVFLECVQDMDHENMFWYRQDPGLGLRLIYFSYDVKMKEKGDIPEGYSVSREKKERFSLILESASTNQTSMYLCASSLFRGAGSSNQPQHFGDGTRLSIL.

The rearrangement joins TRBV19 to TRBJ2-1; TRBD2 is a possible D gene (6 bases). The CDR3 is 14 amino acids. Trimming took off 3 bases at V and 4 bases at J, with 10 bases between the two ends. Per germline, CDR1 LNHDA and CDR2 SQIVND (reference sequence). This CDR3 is CASSMGGAYNEQFF. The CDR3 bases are TGTGCCAGTAGTATGGGCGGGGCATACAATGAGCAGTTCTTC.

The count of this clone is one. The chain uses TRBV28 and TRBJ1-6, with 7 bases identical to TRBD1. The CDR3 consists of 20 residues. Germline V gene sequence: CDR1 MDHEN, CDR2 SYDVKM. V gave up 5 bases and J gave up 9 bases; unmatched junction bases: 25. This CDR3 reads CASSPLASGGIGDYGSPLHF. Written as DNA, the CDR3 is TGTGCCAGCAGTCCTCTGGCCTCAGGGGGTATTGGTGACTATGGTTCACCCCTCCACTTT.

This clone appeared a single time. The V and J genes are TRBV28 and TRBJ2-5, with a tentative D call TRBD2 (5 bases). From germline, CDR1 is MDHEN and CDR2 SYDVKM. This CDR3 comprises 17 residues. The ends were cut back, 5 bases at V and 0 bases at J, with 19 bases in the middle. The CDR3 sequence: CASSTPAGTGYQETQYF. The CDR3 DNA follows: TGTGCCAGCAGTACTCCGGCAGGCACGGGATACCAAGAGACCCAGTACTTC. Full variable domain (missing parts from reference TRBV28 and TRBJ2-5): DVKVTQSSRYLVKRTGEKVFLECVQDMDHENMFWYRQDPGLGLRLIYFSYDVKMKEKGDIPEGYSVSREKKERFSLILESASTNQTSMYLCASSTPAGTGYQETQYFGPGTRLLVL.

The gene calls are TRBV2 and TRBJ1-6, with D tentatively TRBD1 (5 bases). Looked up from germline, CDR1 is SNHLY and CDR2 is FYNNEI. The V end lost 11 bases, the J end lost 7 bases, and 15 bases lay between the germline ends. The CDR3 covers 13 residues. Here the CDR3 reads CAGSMNRNSPLHF. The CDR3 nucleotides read TGTGCCGGTTCTATGAACAGGAATTCACCCCTCCACTTT.

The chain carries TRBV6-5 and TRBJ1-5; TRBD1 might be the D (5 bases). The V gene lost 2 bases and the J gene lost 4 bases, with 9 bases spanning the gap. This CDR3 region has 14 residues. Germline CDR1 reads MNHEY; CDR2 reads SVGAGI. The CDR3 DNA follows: TGTGCCAGCAGTTACGCAGGGAGGAATCAGCCCCAGCATTTT. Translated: CASSYAGRNQPQHF.

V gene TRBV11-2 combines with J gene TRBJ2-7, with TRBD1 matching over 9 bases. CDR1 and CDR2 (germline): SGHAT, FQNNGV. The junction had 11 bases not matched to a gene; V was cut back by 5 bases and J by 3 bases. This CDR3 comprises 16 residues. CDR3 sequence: CASSGPGQGPGYEQYF. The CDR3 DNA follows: TGTGCCAGCAGCGGACCGGGACAGGGCCCAGGCTACGAGCAGTACTTC.

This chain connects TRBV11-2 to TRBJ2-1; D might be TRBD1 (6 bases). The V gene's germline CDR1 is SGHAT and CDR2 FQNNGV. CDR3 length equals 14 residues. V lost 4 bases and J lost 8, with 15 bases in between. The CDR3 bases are TGTGCCAGCAGCTCCAGATACAGGGACGATGAGCAGTTCTTC. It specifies CASSSRYRDDEQFF.

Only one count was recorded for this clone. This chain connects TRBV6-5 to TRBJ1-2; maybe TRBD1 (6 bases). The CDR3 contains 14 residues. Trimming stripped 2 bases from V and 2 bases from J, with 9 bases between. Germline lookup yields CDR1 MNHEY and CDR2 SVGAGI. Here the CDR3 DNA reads TGTGCCAGCAGTTACCGGGACAACAACTATGGCTACACCTTC. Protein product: CASSYRDNNYGYTF.

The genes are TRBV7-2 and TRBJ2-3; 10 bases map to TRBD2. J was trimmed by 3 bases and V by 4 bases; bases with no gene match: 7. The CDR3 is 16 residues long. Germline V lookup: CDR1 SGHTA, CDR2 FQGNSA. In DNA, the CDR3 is TGTGCCAGCAGCTCAGCGGGGGGGCCACGGACAGATACGCAGTATTTT. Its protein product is CASSSAGGPRTDTQYF.

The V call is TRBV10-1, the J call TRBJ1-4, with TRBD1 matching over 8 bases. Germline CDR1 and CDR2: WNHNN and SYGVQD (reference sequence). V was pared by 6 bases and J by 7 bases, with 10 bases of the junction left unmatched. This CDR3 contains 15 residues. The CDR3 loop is CASSPGTGYIEKLFF. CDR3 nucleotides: TGCGCCAGCAGCCCCGGGACAGGTTATATTGAAAAACTGTTTTTT.

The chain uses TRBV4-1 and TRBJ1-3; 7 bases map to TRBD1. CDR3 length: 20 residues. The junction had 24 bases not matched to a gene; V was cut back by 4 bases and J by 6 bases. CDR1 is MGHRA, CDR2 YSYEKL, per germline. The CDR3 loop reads CASSPRGQGGTGVFENTIYF. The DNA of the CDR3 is TGCGCCAGCAGCCCCCGAGGGCAGGGGGGAACCGGGGTTTTCGAAAACACCATATATTTT.

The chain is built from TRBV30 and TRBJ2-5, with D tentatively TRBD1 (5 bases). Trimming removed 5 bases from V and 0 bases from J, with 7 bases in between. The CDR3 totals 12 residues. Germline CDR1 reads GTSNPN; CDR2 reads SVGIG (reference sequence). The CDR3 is CAWGQYQETQYF. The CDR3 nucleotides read TGTGCCTGGGGACAATACCAAGAGACCCAGTACTTC.